The 26 T cell receptor beta chains below come from one sample, sequenced in a study of CD8+CD57+ T cells in acquired aplastic anemia. CDR3 and TCR beta VDJ profiling relied on genomic DNA as the template. One entry per CDR3 protein results from TCRdb running MiXCR on the reads. The table lists some 190,000 distinct CDR3 sequences, less than 55% of them singletons. Sequencing input: sorted CD4+, CD8+, or CD8+CD57+ T cells (not recorded which) from PBMCs. These receptors were collected from a human donor in good health.

This clonotype has just a few counts. The rearrangement joins TRBV27 to TRBJ2-3; D is unresolved. Trimming removed 8 bases from V and 2 bases from J, with 14 bases in between. CDR1 is MNHEY, CDR2 SMNVEV, per germline (reference sequence). The CDR3 spans 14 residues. The CDR3 DNA reads as TGTGCCAGCGGCAGGTGGCGGATCACAGATACGCAGTATTTT. As protein: CASGRWRITDTQYF.

The V and J genes are TRBV28 and TRBJ1-1; D remains ambiguous. Germline V gene data show CDR1 as MDHEN and CDR2 as SYDVKM. Trimming pared 6 bases from V and 0 bases from J, leaving 11 bases between. The CDR3 is 14 residues long. In nucleotides, the CDR3 is TGTGCCAGCAGGCCGATGACCTTGAACACTGAAGCTTTCTTT. This translates into CASRPMTLNTEAFF.

In its sample, this clonotype was seen once. This chain joins TRBV29-1 and TRBJ1-2; tentative D call: TRBD1 (5 bases). This CDR3 is built from 11 residues. Per germline, CDR1 SQVTM and CDR2 ANQGSEA. Trimming shortened V by 4 bases and J by 7 bases, and 10 bases separated the two germline ends. Here the CDR3 DNA reads TGCAGCGTTGTATCGGGGGGTGGCTACACCTTC. It yields the protein CSVVSGGGYTF.

The chain combines TRBV10-3 with TRBJ2-3; no clear D. Between the trimmed V and J ends, which lost 5 bases and 0 bases, there was a span of 3 bases. This CDR3 is built from 12 residues. CDR1 and CDR2 (germline): ENHRY, SYGVKD. The CDR3 DNA reads TGTGCCATCAGTTCTAGCACAGATACGCAGTATTTT. Translated: CAISSSTDTQYF.

The V call is TRBV2, the J call TRBJ2-7; 9 bases align to TRBD1. The CDR3 is 14 amino acids. The germline CDR1 and CDR2 sequences are SNHLY and FYNNEI. V lost 6 bases, J lost 6 bases, and 9 bases stayed unmatched. The CDR3 is CASSAGQGVSEQYF. DNA of the CDR3: TGTGCCAGCAGCGCGGGACAGGGAGTGAGCGAGCAGTACTTC.

This clonotype occurred many times. The chain employs TRBV20-1 and TRBJ2-1; 9 bases map to TRBD2. CDR1 is DFQATT, CDR2 SNEGSKA, per germline (reference sequence). The CDR3 has 15 amino acids. The V gene end was trimmed by 3 bases and the J gene end by 7 bases; junction bases not matched to a gene: 10. The CDR3 region has the DNA TGCAGTGCTAGTCGACAGGGACTAGCCCGGAATGAGCAGTTCTTC. This codes for CSASRQGLARNEQFF.

This clonotype was found many times. V and J are TRBV6-5 and TRBJ2-7; tentative D call: TRBD1 (5 bases). Between the trimmed V and J ends, which lost 5 bases and 2 bases, there was a span of 13 bases. CDR3 length equals 14 residues. CDR1 MNHEY and CDR2 SVGAGI come from the germline V gene. The chain's CDR3 is CASSRTRQTYEQYF. Here the CDR3 DNA reads TGTGCCAGCAGTCGGACAAGGCAGACCTACGAGCAGTACTTC.

This clonotype was detected ten times or more. The chain links TRBV19 to TRBJ2-3, with a possible D match to TRBD1 (5 bases). This CDR3 is 15 amino acids long. The V end lost 9 bases, the J end lost 0 bases, and 16 bases lay between the germline ends. Germline V gene data show CDR1 as LNHDA and CDR2 as SQIVND (reference sequence). The CDR3 here is CASSGIALSTDTQYF. As DNA, the CDR3 is TGTGCCAGCTCAGGGATAGCCCTCAGCACAGATACGCAGTATTTT.

This clonotype was counted between two and nine times. V is TRBV7-2 and J is TRBJ2-7; D remains unclear. This CDR3 spans 11 amino acids. Trimming shortened V by 5 bases and J by 10 bases, and 12 bases separated the two germline ends. CDR1 is SGHTA and CDR2 is FQGNSA in the germline V gene. In DNA form, the CDR3 reads TGTGCCAGCAGCGGTAAAACAGAACAGTACTTC. It yields the protein CASSGKTEQYF.

The sample holds a few counts of this clonotype. The CDR3 sequence is CASSPWTGVEEQYF. CDR3 coding DNA: TGTGCCAGTAGCCCATGGACAGGGGTGGAAGAGCAGTACTTC. The chain links TRBV19 to TRBJ2-7; 9 bases line up with TRBD1. This CDR3 is built from 14 residues. Germline CDR1 and CDR2: LNHDA and SQIVND (reference sequence). Losses at the gene ends were 6 bases for V and 7 bases for J; bases not matched to a gene: 10.

The V call is TRBV12-5, the J call TRBJ1-5; 9 positions match TRBD1. The CDR3 runs to 14 residues. CDR1 and CDR2 (germline): LGHNT, FRNRAP. As DNA, the CDR3 is TGTGCCAGCAGTGGGGACAGGGCTAATCAGCCCCAGCATTTT. This encodes CASSGDRANQPQHF. Full variable domain (missing parts from reference TRBV12-5 and TRBJ1-5): DARVTQTPRHKVTEMGQEVTMRCQPILGHNTVFWYRQTMMQGLELLAYFRNRAPLDDSGMPKDRFSAEMPDATLATLKIQPSEPRDSAVYFCASSGDRANQPQHFGDGTRLSIL.

This clonotype was observed a few times. The V gene is TRBV18, the J gene TRBJ1-1; D is unclear. Germline CDR1 is KGHSH and CDR2 is LQKENI. Deletions cut 1 base from V and 0 bases from J, with 9 bases between. The CDR3 is 15 amino acids. The CDR3 loop reads CASSPLSEMNTEAFF. DNA for the CDR3: TGTGCCAGCTCACCACTCAGTGAGATGAACACTGAAGCTTTCTTT.

V is TRBV7-9 and J is TRBJ2-5; D is unresolved. CDR1 and CDR2 (germline): SEHNR, FQNEAQ (reference sequence). CDR3 length equals 11 residues. The V gene lost 6 bases and the J gene lost 9 bases, with 11 bases spanning the gap. In DNA form, the CDR3 reads TGTGCCAGCAGTCACGACGGTCCCCAGTACTTC. Translation: CASSHDGPQYF.

Ten or more counts support this clonotype. The chain has TRBV27 and TRBJ2-7; the D gene is possibly TRBD2 (6 bases). Germline CDR1 and CDR2: MNHEY and SMNVEV (reference sequence). The ends were cut back, 5 bases at V and 7 bases at J, with 15 bases in the middle. The CDR3 length is 13 residues. The CDR3 DNA reads TGTGCCAGCAGTAACTACCCAGGGAGGGAGCAGTACTTC. Translated, it gives CASSNYPGREQYF.

In DNA form, the CDR3 reads TGTGCCATCAGGGGGCAGGCGAACACCGGGGAGCTGTTTTTT. Translating gives CAIRGQANTGELFF. The V and J genes are TRBV10-3 and TRBJ2-2; D is perhaps TRBD1 (5 bases). In germline, CDR1 is ENHRY, CDR2 SYGVKD. Between the trimmed V and J ends, which lost 6 bases and 0 bases, there was a span of 8 bases. The CDR3 covers 14 residues.

This clonotype turned up a few times. The chain carries TRBV11-2 and TRBJ2-1, with no clear D. The CDR3 runs 11 residues. Germline CDR1 and CDR2: SGHAT and FQNNGV. V lost 7 bases to trimming and J lost 4 bases, with 5 bases between them. The CDR3 is CASTSYNEQFF. DNA for the CDR3: TGTGCCAGCACCTCGTACAATGAGCAGTTCTTC.

The chain carries TRBV5-8 and TRBJ1-1; a possible D gene is TRBD1 (5 bases). The V gene lost 0 bases and the J gene lost 1 base, with 10 bases spanning the gap. The CDR3 is 15 residues long. The germline V gene encodes CDR1 SGHTS and CDR2 YDEGEE. The CDR3 here is CASSLAGLGNTEAFF. CDR3 DNA: TGTGCCAGCAGCTTGGCGGGGCTAGGGAACACTGAAGCTTTCTTT.

This clonotype appeared many times. The J gene is TRBJ2-1, the V gene TRBV19; 10 nucleotides match TRBD1. Looked up from germline, CDR1 is LNHDA and CDR2 is SQIVND (reference sequence). V lost 7 bases, J lost 10 bases, and 7 bases stayed unmatched. The CDR3 consists of 13 residues. The CDR3 DNA sequence: TGTGCCAGTAACCCCGACAGGGGGCTGGAGCAGTTCTTC. Encoded protein: CASNPDRGLEQFF.

This clonotype was counted many times. The chain couples TRBV19 to TRBJ2-7; 8 bases are a match to TRBD1. The germline gives CDR1 LNHDA, CDR2 SQIVND (reference sequence). CDR3 length: 14 amino acids. The trim removed 7 bases at V and 0 bases at J, leaving 5 bases unmatched. The CDR3 DNA reads as TGTGCCAGTAAAGACAGGGGCCACTCCTACGAGCAGTACTTC. This sequence encodes CASKDRGHSYEQYF. Combining the CDR3 with reference TRBV19 and TRBJ2-7 gives the whole variable domain DGGITQSPKYLFRKEGQNVTLSCEQNLNHDAMYWYRQDPGQGLRLIYYSQIVNDFQKGDIAEGYSVSREKKESFPLTVTSAQKNPTAFYLCASKDRGHSYEQYFGPGTRLTVT.

The V and J genes are TRBV5-8 and TRBJ1-5; 8 bases fit TRBD1. V lost 3 bases to trimming and J lost 2 bases; unmatched junction nucleotides: 4. In germline, CDR1 is SGHTS, CDR2 YDEGEE. The CDR3 extends over 15 amino acids. The CDR3 DNA is TGTGCCAGCAGCTGGACAGGGTCTGGCAATCAGCCCCAGCATTTT. It yields the protein CASSWTGSGNQPQHF.

This clonotype has ten or more counts. The chain joins TRBV20-1 to TRBJ2-7; 10 bases match TRBD1. Trimming took 0 bases from V and 6 from J; bases not matched to a gene: 8. This CDR3 spans 15 amino acids. The germline gives CDR1 DFQATT, CDR2 SNEGSKA (reference sequence). CDR3 nucleotide sequence: TGCAGTGCTAGAGATTCCGGGACAGGGGCTGGCGAGCAGTACTTC. Its protein product is CSARDSGTGAGEQYF.

In this sample, this clonotype turned up many times. The chain is built from TRBV29-1 and TRBJ1-1; 7 bases match TRBD1. After removal of 5 bases from V and 0 bases from J, the junction contained 3 bases not matched to a gene. This CDR3 is built from 13 residues. Looked up from germline, CDR1 is SQVTM and CDR2 is ANQGSEA. CDR3 nucleotides: TGCAGCGTTCGACAGGGAATGAACACTGAAGCTTTCTTT. Protein product: CSVRQGMNTEAFF.

The chain carries TRBV20-1 and TRBJ1-4; no reliable D call. This CDR3 comprises 10 residues. Germline CDR1 DFQATT, CDR2 SNEGSKA (reference sequence). The CDR3 loop reads CGVQEEKLFF. The DNA of the CDR3 is TGCGGTGTACAAGAAGAAAAACTGTTTTTT.

This clonotype was picked up many times. This chain connects TRBV11-3 to TRBJ1-4, with D perhaps TRBD1 (6 bases). The CDR3 has 14 amino acids. V shed 6 bases and J shed 5 bases, with 13 bases lying between them. From germline, CDR1 is SGHNT and CDR2 YENEEA. CDR3 residues: CASSPQGYNEKLFF. CDR3 bases: TGTGCCAGCAGTCCACAGGGCTACAATGAAAAACTGTTTTTT.

This clonotype has just one count. The V and J genes are TRBV15 and TRBJ2-5; the D gene is possibly TRBD2 (6 bases). This CDR3 has 11 amino acids. Germline CDR1 and CDR2: LNHNV and YYDKDF (reference sequence). V was cut by 5 bases and J by 7 bases, with 8 bases left in between. CDR3 sequence: CATSGGWTQYF. The CDR3, as DNA: TGTGCCACCAGCGGAGGGTGGACCCAGTACTTC.

The chain is built from TRBV24-1 and TRBJ2-3; TRBD2 matches at 10 bases. The V segment lost 3 bases and the J segment 6 bases; nucleotides outside the gene matches: 8. The CDR3 loop spans 16 amino acids. Germline-derived CDR1 and CDR2 are KGHDR and SFDVKD. The CDR3 sequence: CATSDPIGTSVDTQYF. CDR3 coding DNA: TGTGCCACCAGTGATCCGATCGGGACTAGCGTCGATACGCAGTATTTT.